The rows below give T cell receptor beta chains drawn from one sample of a study of CD8+ T cells in alopecia areata. The protocol was immunoSEQ multiplex PCR, while the TCRdb copy is restricted to in-frame clones and leaves out a portion. The repertoire has about 200,000 clones, roughly 60% of them found once; the top ten carry 5.5%. The sequences come from CD4+ T cells sorted from blood, collected at week 24, from a patient treated with tofacitinib. These receptors all come from a human donor with alopecia areata. Each CDR3 is given with its conserved first and last residue. A D gene is named only where the DNA matches it firmly. The size entry is marked missing in some rows and otherwise reads once, few, many or a size class.

few TRBJ2-6 NA TRBV5-1 TGCGCCAGCAGCTTGGCCGGGCAGGGGCTGGGCTCTGGGGCCAACGTCCTGACTTTC CASSLAGQGLGSGANVLTF
NA TRBJ2-7 NA TRBV27 TGTGCCAGCAGTTTCGGAGGGCGGGGGCCCTACGAGCAGTACTTC CASSFGGRGPYEQYF
few TRBJ2-5 NA TRBV7-2 TGTGCCAGCAGCTTAAACGCCGGGAGCGCCCAAGAGACCCAGTACTTC CASSLNAGSAQETQYF
NA TRBJ2-2 TRBD2 TRBV4-3 TGCGCCAGCAGCCAACCTTCCGGACTAGCGGGAGGGCCTACGAACACCGGGGAGCTGTTTTTT CASSQPSGLAGGPTNTGELFF
NA TRBJ1-2 TRBD1 TRBV29-1 TGCAGCGACGGACAGGCTTCTAACTATGGCTACACCTTC CSDGQASNYGYTF
few TRBJ2-4 NA TRBV6-6 TGTGCCAGCAGTTACGTCCTAGCCAAAAACATTCAGTACTTC CASSYVLAKNIQYF
NA TRBJ2-3 TRBD1 TRBV15 TGTGCCACCAGCAGACGGACAGGCCGGGGAGCGACAGATACGCAGTATTTT CATSRRTGRGATDTQYF
NA TRBJ2-7 NA TRBV29-1 TGCAGCATACGGGAACAGGGCAGCTCCTACGAGCAGTACTTC CSIREQGSSYEQYF
few TRBJ2-2 NA TRBV5-6 TGTGCCAGCAGCCCTTGGGGAGGACGGAACACCGGGGAGCTGTTTTTT CASSPWGGRNTGELFF
NA TRBJ2-7 NA TRBV10-3 TGTGCCATCAGTACCCTCCGGGGAGCTGAACCCTACGAGCAGTACTTC CAISTLRGAEPYEQYF
NA TRBJ2-5 NA TRBV20-1 TGCAGTGCTAGACGGCAAGAGACCCAGTACTTC CSARRQETQYF
NA TRBJ2-6 TRBD1 TRBV5-6 TGTGCCAGCAGCTTGGGACAGGGCCCAACCAACGTCCTGACTTTC CASSLGQGPTNVLTF
NA TRBJ1-1 NA TRBV6-5 TGTGCTGTGGGGCGCAAAGGTCCTGAAGCTTTCTTT CAVGRKGPEAFF
NA TRBJ1-1 TRBD1 TRBV7-9 TGTGCCAGCAGCCCGACGGGCTCGACAGGGGGGACTGAAGCTTTCTTT CASSPTGSTGGTEAFF
once TRBJ1-5 NA TRBV7-2 TGTGCCAGCAGCTTAGACGACAAAAGGTCCCAGCATTTT CASSLDDKRSQHF
NA TRBJ1-1 TRBD1 TRBV29-1 TGCAGCGTTGTTGGACAGGGGGGCACTGAAGCTTTCTTT CSVVGQGGTEAFF
NA TRBJ2-3 TRBD2 TRBV4-3 TGCGCCAGCAGCCAAGATGCACTAGCGGGGGGGACAGATACGCAGTATTTT CASSQDALAGGTDTQYF
NA TRBJ2-4 NA TRBV7-9 TGTGCCAGCAGCTTGGAAAACATTCAGTACTTC CASSLENIQYF
NA TRBJ1-1 NA TRBV30 TGTGCCTGGAGTGTGAAGGGAAGGGCTTTCTTT CAWSVKGRAFF
NA TRBJ2-1 TRBD2 TRBV5-4 TGTGCCAGCAGCTTAGGTAGCGGGAGCTACAATGAGCAGTTCTTC CASSLGSGSYNEQFF
NA TRBJ2-5 TRBD2 TRBV9 TGTGCCAGCAGCGTCGGGACTATAGAGACCCAGTACTTC CASSVGTIETQYF
NA TRBJ1-1 TRBD1 TRBV9 TGTGCCAGCAGCGTAGACCCTTCTCCCCGGGACAGGGACACTGAAGCTTTCTTT CASSVDPSPRDRDTEAFF
few TRBJ2-5 TRBD1 TRBV5-1 TGCGCCAGCAGCTTGGACAGGGGCGAGACCCAGTACTTC CASSLDRGETQYF
NA TRBJ2-4 TRBD1 TRBV11-2 TGTGCCAGCCAGTACCAGGGGGCCGACATTCAGTACTTC CASQYQGADIQYF
few TRBJ2-7 NA TRBV28 TGTGCCAGCAGTTTAACAGGTCCCTACGAGCAGTACTTC CASSLTGPYEQYF
few TRBJ2-3 TRBD2 TRBV5-1 TGCGCCAGCAGCTCTAGCGGGGCGGCACACAACACAGATACGCAGTATTTT CASSSSGAAHNTDTQYF
NA TRBJ2-4 NA TRBV2 TGTGCCAGCAAGCCAGGGGAGGCCAAAAACATTCAGTACTTC CASKPGEAKNIQYF
many TRBJ2-7 NA TRBV4-1 TGCGCCAGCAGCCTGGGCAGGAACTACGAGCAGTACTTC CASSLGRNYEQYF
NA TRBJ2-3 TRBD2 TRBV15 TGTGCCACCAGCAGAGTCCCAAACTTTGGACTAGCGGGAGGCACAGATACGCAGTATTTT CATSRVPNFGLAGGTDTQYF
NA TRBJ1-1 NA TRBV7-9 TGTGCCAGCAGCTTCCTAGACAGGAACACTGAAGCTTTCTTT CASSFLDRNTEAFF
NA TRBJ1-2 NA TRBV4-3 TGCGCCAGCAGCCAAGATCCAGGGAGTGGCTACACCTTC CASSQDPGSGYTF
few TRBJ2-7 TRBD2 TRBV5-1 TGCGCCAGCAGCTATAACGGACTAGCGGGAGTTTCCTCCTACGAGCAGTACTTC CASSYNGLAGVSSYEQYF
NA TRBJ2-5 NA TRBV4-3 TGCGCCAGCAGCCAGGGCAGGGAGGAGACCCAGTACTTC CASSQGREETQYF
NA TRBJ2-7 TRBD1 TRBV6-1 TGTGCCAGCAGTTGGGACAGGAGCTCCTACGAGCAGTACTTC CASSWDRSSYEQYF
NA TRBJ2-6 NA TRBV28 TGTGCCAGCAGGAGGGGCTCTGGGGCCAACGTCCTGACTTTC CASRRGSGANVLTF
NA TRBJ2-1 TRBD1 TRBV29-1 TGCAGCGTGGACAGGGGAGACAATGAGCAGTTCTTC CSVDRGDNEQFF
NA TRBJ2-1 NA TRBV7-2 TGTGCCAGCAGCTTAACTGGACTCAATGAGCAGTTCTTC CASSLTGLNEQFF